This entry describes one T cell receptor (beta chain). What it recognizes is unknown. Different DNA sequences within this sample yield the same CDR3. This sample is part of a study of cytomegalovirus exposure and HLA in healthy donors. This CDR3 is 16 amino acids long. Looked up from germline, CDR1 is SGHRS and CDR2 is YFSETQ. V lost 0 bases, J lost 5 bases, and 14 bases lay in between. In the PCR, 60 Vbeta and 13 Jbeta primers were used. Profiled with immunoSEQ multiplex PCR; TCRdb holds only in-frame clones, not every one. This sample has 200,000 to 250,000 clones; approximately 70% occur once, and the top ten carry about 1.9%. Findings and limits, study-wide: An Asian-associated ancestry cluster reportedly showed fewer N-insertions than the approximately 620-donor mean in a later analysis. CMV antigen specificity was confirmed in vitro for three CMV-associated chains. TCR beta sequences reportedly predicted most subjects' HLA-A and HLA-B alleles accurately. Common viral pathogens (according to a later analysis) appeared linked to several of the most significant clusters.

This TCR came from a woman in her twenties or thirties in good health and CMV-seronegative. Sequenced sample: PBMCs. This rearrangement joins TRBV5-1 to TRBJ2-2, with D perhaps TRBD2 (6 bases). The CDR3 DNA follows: TGCGCCAGCAGCTTGGGCGGGACCAGCCCGACCGGGGAGCTGTTTTTT. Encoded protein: CASSLGGTSPTGELFF.